A single sample gave rise to the 29 T cell receptor beta chains below, sequenced in a study of read filtering for tumor transcriptome and immune sequencing. The library was built from roughly 400 ng RNA with molecular barcoded adaptors for alpha/delta and beta/gamma chains. MiXCR, run by TCRdb on the reads, gives a single entry per CDR3 protein. The sample holds about 47,000 distinct CDR3 sequences, about an eighth seen once. The sequenced sample consisted of a population of CD138-negative cells sorted from bone marrow. These receptor sequences come from a donor at least 40 years old with multiple myeloma.

This clonotype was seen at least ten times. This chain links TRBV2 with TRBJ1-5, with D possibly being TRBD1 (6 bases). Per the germline V gene, CDR1 is SNHLY and CDR2 is FYNNEI. This CDR3 comprises 15 residues. V was shortened by 2 bases and J by 7 bases, with 15 bases between the two germline ends. CDR3 bases: TGTGCCAGCAGTGAAACGACAGGCCGAGTACAGCCCCAGCATTTT. Protein product: CASSETTGRVQPQHF.

V gene TRBV12-3 or TRBV12-4 combines with J gene TRBJ2-2; D is uncertain. There are 15 residues in the CDR3. Trimming took 4 bases from V and 4 from J, leaving 13 bases between them. The CDR3 loop reads CASSSFVRGTGELFF. CDR3 coding DNA: TGTGCCAGCAGTTCGTTTGTGCGCGGCACCGGGGAGCTGTTTTTT.

Turning to this clonotype: Given a far larger clone just one base away, this is likely a sequencing read error. The CDR3 loop is CAGSLEEARNEQFF. DNA for the CDR3: TGTGCCGGCAGCTTGGAGGAGGCGCGGAATGAGCAGTTCTTC. The V gene is TRBV7-2, the J gene TRBJ2-1; D perhaps matches TRBD2 (5 bases). CDR1 is SGHTA and CDR2 is FQGNSA in the germline V gene. This CDR3 has 14 amino acids.

This clonotype was counted ten times or more. This rearrangement joins TRBV29-1 to TRBJ2-3; D perhaps matches TRBD1 (5 bases). With 4 bases removed from V and 0 bases from J, the gap between germline ends came to 17 bases. The length of the CDR3 is 16 residues. Germline V gives CDR1 SQVTM, CDR2 ANQGSEA. As DNA, the CDR3 is TGCAGCGTTGGGGGATTAGGGGAACTGAGCACAGATACGCAGTATTTT. As protein: CSVGGLGELSTDTQYF.

In this sample, this clonotype is medium-sized (0.01 to 0.1%). The chain employs TRBV20-1 and TRBJ2-7; 15 bases are a match to TRBD2. The CDR3 consists of 18 residues. J gave up 2 bases and V 5 bases, and 13 bases lay outside the gene matches. Germline V CDR1 and CDR2: DFQATT, SNEGSKA (reference sequence). CDR3 region: CSAATPGTSGRRTYEQYF. CDR3 DNA: TGCAGTGCTGCAACCCCCGGGACTAGCGGGAGGAGGACCTACGAGCAGTACTTC.

In the case of this clonotype: This could be a read error, since a much larger clone is one nucleotide away. The J gene is TRBJ2-1, the V gene TRBV7-9, with D possibly TRBD2 on 5 matching bases. The CDR3 totals 15 residues. Germline V gives CDR1 SEHNR, CDR2 FQNEAQ (reference sequence). The chain's CDR3 is CASSSGLNSYNGQFF. CDR3 bases: TGTGCCAGCAGCTCCGGACTGAACTCCTACAATGGGCAGTTCTTC.

This clonotype was picked up a small number of times. A much larger clone lies a single base off, so this may be a read error. The chain links TRBV29-1 to TRBJ2-3; no clear D gene. The germline V gene encodes CDR1 SQVTM and CDR2 ANQGSEA. The V end was cut by 0 bases, the J end by 11 bases, with 9 bases between. The CDR3 has 11 residues. CDR3: CSVEEGRMQYF. For the CDR3, the DNA is TGCAGCGTTGAAGAAGGGCGGATGCAGTATTTT.

This clonotype came up many times. The chain joins TRBV20-1 to TRBJ2-7, with 8 positions matching TRBD1. V dropped 6 bases and J dropped 8; count of bases not matched to a gene: 9. Germline-derived CDR1 and CDR2 are DFQATT and SNEGSKA (reference sequence). The CDR3 runs 12 residues. In nucleotides, the CDR3 is TGCAGTGCCTCGGACAGGGTGGAACAGCAGTACTTC. Its protein product is CSASDRVEQQYF.

As regards this clonotype: This probably arose from a read error, given a far larger clone one base away. V is TRBV6-6 and J is TRBJ2-7; TRBD2 agrees at 8 bases. Looked up from germline, CDR1 is MNHNY and CDR2 is SVGAGI (reference sequence). This CDR3 is built from 15 residues. With V trimmed by 1 base and J by 3 bases, 5 bases remained unmatched. CDR3 DNA sequence: TGTGCCAGCAGTTACTTCCATAGCGGGATCTACGAGCAGTACTTC. The encoded protein is CASSYFHSGIYEQYF.

This clonotype was observed at least ten times. The CDR3, as DNA: TGTGCCAGCAGCCCGACCGTCTCATCCTACGAGCAGTACTTC. Amino acids: CASSPTVSSYEQYF. The rearrangement uses TRBV13 and TRBJ2-7; D uncertain. The CDR3 runs to 14 residues. The germline V gene encodes CDR1 PRHDT and CDR2 FYEKMQ (reference sequence). V was trimmed by 5 bases and J by 1 base, leaving 12 bases between them. The entire variable domain, with the rest obtained from reference TRBV13 and TRBJ2-7, is as follows: AAGVIQSPRHLIKEKRETATLKCYPIPRHDTVYWYQQGPGQDPQFLISFYEKMQSDKGSIPDRFSAQQFSDYHSELNMSSLELGDSALYFCASSPTVSSYEQYFGPGTRLTVT.

There are many counts of this clonotype. The V call is TRBV20-1, the J call TRBJ2-5; TRBD1 matches 8 bases. Germline trimming cut 6 bases from V and 4 bases from J; bases unmatched to any gene: 13. This CDR3 is 15 amino acids long. The germline gives CDR1 DFQATT, CDR2 SNEGSKA (reference sequence). The CDR3 DNA reads TGCAGTGCGGCGCCAGGGGGCAGTTTTGTAGAGACCCAGTACTTC. The encoded protein is CSAAPGGSFVETQYF.

At least ten counts were recorded for this clonotype. This chain joins TRBV29-1 and TRBJ1-1; the match to TRBD1 covers 9 bases. Germline V gene sequence: CDR1 SQVTM, CDR2 ANQGSEA. V lost 6 bases and J lost 5; bases outside the gene matches: 4. The CDR3 covers 12 residues. The CDR3 nucleotides are TGCAGCGTGGGTGGGACAGGGACTGAAGCTTTCTTT. Encoded protein: CSVGGTGTEAFF.

This clonotype was found many times. The CDR3 DNA reads as TGTGCCAGCAGTTACTCCGGGACTAGCGGCACCGGGGAGCTGTTTTTT. Protein sequence: CASSYSGTSGTGELFF. This rearrangement joins TRBV6-5 to TRBJ2-2; TRBD2 matches 11 bases. Germline V gene sequence: CDR1 MNHEY, CDR2 SVGAGI. The CDR3 sequence is 16 residues long. J was trimmed by 4 bases and V by 0 bases; bases with no gene match: 1.

This clonotype was picked up many times. CDR3 residues: CASSLAKVDRAFF. The DNA for the CDR3 is TGTGCCAGCAGCTTAGCGAAGGTCGATCGGGCTTTCTTT. The J gene is TRBJ1-1, the V gene TRBV7-9; D unclear. In germline, CDR1 is SEHNR, CDR2 FQNEAQ (reference sequence). Trimming stripped 0 bases from V and 11 bases from J, with 13 bases between. This CDR3 is built from 13 residues.

To note about this clonotype: An end of the junction differs from the germline gene, which may be a read error. The chain couples TRBV20-1 to TRBJ2-2; tentatively, D is TRBD1 (5 bases). The CDR3 extends over 13 amino acids. The V gene's germline CDR1 is DFQATT and CDR2 SNEGSKA (reference sequence). In nucleotides, the CDR3 is TGCGGTGCTAGGGGTCGTAACACCGGGGAGCTGTTTTTT. Its translation is CGARGRNTGELFF.

Ten or more counts support this clonotype. The chain employs TRBV9 and TRBJ2-3, with 7 bases aligning to TRBD2. The V gene end was trimmed by 0 bases and the J gene end by 2 bases; junction bases not matched to a gene: 3. Germline V gene lookup returns CDR1 SGDLS and CDR2 YYNGEE. This CDR3 is built from 15 residues. CDR3 sequence reads: CASSVGLAATDTQYF. As DNA, the CDR3 is TGTGCCAGCAGCGTAGGTCTAGCGGCCACAGATACGCAGTATTTT.

Ten or more counts support this clonotype. This clone may be a read error of a much larger clone one base away. This sequence joins TRBV7-3 and TRBJ2-1; D is unresolved. The CDR3 extends over 13 amino acids. Germline V gene lookup returns CDR1 SGHTA and CDR2 FQGTGA. The chain's CDR3 is CASSLNSYNGQFF. DNA of the CDR3: TGTGCCAGCAGCTTAAATTCCTACAATGGGCAGTTCTTC.

This clonotype is medium-sized (0.01 to 0.1%) by share. The chain recombines TRBV29-1 with TRBJ2-1; perhaps TRBD1 as D (6 bases). Germline V gene data show CDR1 as SQVTM and CDR2 as ANQGSEA. Trimming removed 4 bases from V and 7 bases from J, with 11 bases in between. The CDR3 totals 12 residues. The CDR3 nucleotides are TGCAGCGTTGGGGGGCAGGGGAATGAGCAGTTCTTC. Protein sequence: CSVGGQGNEQFF.

At least ten counts were recorded for this clonotype. This sequence joins TRBV6-6 and TRBJ1-5; D ambiguous. V was clipped by 4 bases and J by 5 bases, with 15 bases between them. From germline, CDR1 is MNHNY and CDR2 SVGAGI (reference sequence). The CDR3 contains 15 residues. In nucleotides, the CDR3 is TGTGCCAGCAGTTTTGGGGAAGGGTCGTATCAGCCCCAGCATTTT. Encoded protein: CASSFGEGSYQPQHF.

Many counts were recorded for this clonotype. Given a much more abundant clone one base away, this may be a read error. The genes are TRBV7-9 and TRBJ2-1, with D perhaps matching TRBD1 (5 bases). This CDR3 comprises 15 residues. Germline-derived CDR1 and CDR2 are SEHNR and FQNEAQ (reference sequence). The V end lost 5 bases, the J end lost 15 bases, and 26 bases lay between the germline ends. CDR3 sequence reads: CASSATPGLLEMAFF. CDR3 DNA: TGTGCCAGCAGCGCTACGCCAGGGCTTCTAGAAATGGCGTTCTTC.

This clonotype was recorded at least ten times. V and J are TRBV11-2 and TRBJ2-3, with a tentative D call TRBD2 (6 bases). The CDR3 spans 15 residues. Germline V gene sequence: CDR1 SGHAT, CDR2 FQNNGV. Trimming removed 5 bases at V and 4 bases at J, with 16 bases between. Written as DNA, the CDR3 is TGTGCCAGCAGCCCCATACGGGGGTCAGCAGATACGCAGTATTTT. Its translation is CASSPIRGSADTQYF.

There are many counts of this clonotype. The chain carries TRBV28 and TRBJ2-7; D is uncertain. The V and J ends lost 6 bases and 3 bases respectively, with 15 bases between them. Germline V CDR1 and CDR2: MDHEN, SYDVKM. This CDR3 comprises 14 residues. CDR3 residues: CASSPPPGHYEQYF. CDR3 bases: TGTGCCAGCAGCCCACCCCCCGGGCACTACGAGCAGTACTTC.

Many counts were recorded for this clonotype. The chain combines TRBV5-1 with TRBJ2-2, with D unclear. Germline loops: CDR1 SGHRS, CDR2 YFSETQ. The CDR3 consists of 15 residues. Trimming cost V 6 bases and J 3 bases, with 15 bases left between them. The CDR3: CASKSVARDTGELFF. DNA of the CDR3: TGCGCCAGCAAGAGCGTGGCCCGGGACACCGGGGAGCTGTTTTTT.

At least ten counts were recorded for this clonotype. This chain links TRBV3-1 with TRBJ2-5; 9 bases are a match to TRBD2. The CDR3 runs 16 residues. CDR1 is LGHDT, CDR2 YNNKEL, per germline (reference sequence). J was trimmed by 5 bases and V by 4 bases; bases with no gene match: 11. The DNA of the CDR3 is TGTGCCAGCAGCCGTCAATCCGGACTAGCGAGTGAGACCCAGTACTTC. This codes for CASSRQSGLASETQYF.

Many counts were recorded for this clonotype. This chain uses TRBV29-1 with TRBJ2-2, with TRBD1 matching over 8 bases. The CDR3 loop spans 14 amino acids. Germline assignment: CDR1 SQVTM and CDR2 ANQGSEA. V was pared by 4 bases and J by 5 bases, with 6 bases of the junction left unmatched. The CDR3 DNA sequence: TGCAGCGTTGGAGTGACAGGGGTTACCGGGGAGCTGTTTTTT. Protein product: CSVGVTGVTGELFF.

This clonotype occurred many times. The J gene is TRBJ2-1, the V gene TRBV28; D ambiguous. V was pared by 6 bases and J by 5 bases, with 8 bases between. Germline CDR1 MDHEN, CDR2 SYDVKM. This CDR3 is built from 12 residues. As DNA, the CDR3 is TGTGCCAGCAGGGCTCTTCACAATGAGCAGTTCTTC. This codes for CASRALHNEQFF.

This clonotype has at least ten counts. The chain uses TRBV18 and TRBJ2-5; TRBD2 agrees at 7 bases. Per the germline V gene, CDR1 is KGHSH and CDR2 is LQKENI. The length of the CDR3 is 16 residues. Trimming at V came to 3 bases and at J to 2 bases, leaving 9 bases not matched to a gene. CDR3 residues: CASSPPSGARQETQYF. The CDR3 coding sequence is TGTGCCAGCTCACCGCCGAGCGGGGCCCGGCAAGAGACCCAGTACTTC.

This clonotype came up many times. The V call is TRBV15, the J call TRBJ2-5; 10 bases match TRBD1. Looked up from germline, CDR1 is LNHNV and CDR2 is YYDKDF (reference sequence). The CDR3 loop spans 15 amino acids. With V trimmed by 1 base and J by 2 bases, 1 base remained unmatched. CDR3 sequence: CATSRGDRGQETQYF. In DNA, the CDR3 is TGTGCCACCAGCAGAGGGGACAGGGGACAAGAGACCCAGTACTTC.

Judged by abundance, this clonotype is medium-sized. This chain connects TRBV10-2 to TRBJ1-4, with D perhaps matching TRBD1 (6 bases). The CDR3 covers 13 residues. Germline V lookup: CDR1 WSHSY, CDR2 SAAADI. Trimming pared 7 bases from V and 4 bases from J, leaving 10 bases between. CDR3 sequence: CASTGHLNEKLFF. The CDR3 DNA follows: TGCGCCAGCACGGGACACCTTAATGAAAAACTGTTTTTT.